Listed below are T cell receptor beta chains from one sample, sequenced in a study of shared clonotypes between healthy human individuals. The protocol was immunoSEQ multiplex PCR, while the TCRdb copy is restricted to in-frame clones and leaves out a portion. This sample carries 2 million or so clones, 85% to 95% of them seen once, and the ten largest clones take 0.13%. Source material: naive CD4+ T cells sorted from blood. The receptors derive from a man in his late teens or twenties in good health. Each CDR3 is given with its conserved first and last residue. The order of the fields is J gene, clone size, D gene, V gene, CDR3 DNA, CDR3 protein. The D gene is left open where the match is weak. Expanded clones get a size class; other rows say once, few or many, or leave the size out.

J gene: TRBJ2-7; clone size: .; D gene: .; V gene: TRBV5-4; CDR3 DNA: TGTGCCAGCAGCTTGACGGCCGCTACCTACGAGCAGTACTTC; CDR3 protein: CASSLTAATYEQYF
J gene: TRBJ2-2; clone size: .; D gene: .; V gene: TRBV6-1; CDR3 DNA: TGTGCCAGCAGTCCACAGGGAGTCCCCGGGGAGCTGTTTTTT; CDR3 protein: CASSPQGVPGELFF
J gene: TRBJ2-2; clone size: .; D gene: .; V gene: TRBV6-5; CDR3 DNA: TGTGCCAGCAGTTACCGACACACCGGGGAGCTGTTTTTT; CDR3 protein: CASSYRHTGELFF
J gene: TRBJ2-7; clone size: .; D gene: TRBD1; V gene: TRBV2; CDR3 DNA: TGTGCCAGCGACTTGGTCCGGGACAGGGGGTTTTACGAGCAGTACTTC; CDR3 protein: CASDLVRDRGFYEQYF
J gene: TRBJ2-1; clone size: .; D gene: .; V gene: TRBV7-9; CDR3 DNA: TGTGCCAGCAGCTTAGGTATCTCCTACAATGAGCAGTTCTTC; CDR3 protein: CASSLGISYNEQFF
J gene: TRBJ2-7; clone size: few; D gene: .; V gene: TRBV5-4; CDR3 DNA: TGTGCCAGCAGTTTGGGGGGAGGAGACTACGAGCAGTACTTC; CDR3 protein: CASSLGGGDYEQYF
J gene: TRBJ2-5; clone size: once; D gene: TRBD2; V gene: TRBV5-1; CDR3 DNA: TGCGCCAGCAGCACAGGACTAGCGGGAGCCCAAGAGACCCAGTACTTC; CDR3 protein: CASSTGLAGAQETQYF
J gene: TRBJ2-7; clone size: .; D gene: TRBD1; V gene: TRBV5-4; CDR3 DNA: TGTGCCAGCAGCTCACAGGGGGTTCTGTCCTACGAGCAGTACTTC; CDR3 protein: CASSSQGVLSYEQYF
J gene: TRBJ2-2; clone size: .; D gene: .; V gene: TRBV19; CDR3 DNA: TGTGCCAGTTCCTGGGGCACCTCAAACACCGGGGAGCTGTTTTTT; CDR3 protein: CASSWGTSNTGELFF
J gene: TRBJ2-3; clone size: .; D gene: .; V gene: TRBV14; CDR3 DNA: TGTGCCAGCAGGAAGAGCGTCACAGATACGCAGTATTTT; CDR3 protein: CASRKSVTDTQYF
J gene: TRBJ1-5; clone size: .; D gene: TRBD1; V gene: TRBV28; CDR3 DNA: TGTGCCAGCAGTGAATCCGGGACAGGGGATAATCAGCCCCAGCATTTT; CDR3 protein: CASSESGTGDNQPQHF
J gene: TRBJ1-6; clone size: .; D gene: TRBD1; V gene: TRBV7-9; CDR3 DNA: TGTGCCAGCAGAGTAACAGGGGAGCATTCACCCCTCCACTTT; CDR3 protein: CASRVTGEHSPLHF
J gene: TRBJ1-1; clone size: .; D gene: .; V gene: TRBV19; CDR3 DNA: TGTGCCAGTAGTATTACAGAGAACACTGAAGCTTTCTTT; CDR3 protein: CASSITENTEAFF
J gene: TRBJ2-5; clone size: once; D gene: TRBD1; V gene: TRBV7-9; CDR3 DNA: TGTGCCAGCAGCTCCGGACAGGCTGACCAAGAGACCCAGTACTTC; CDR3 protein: CASSSGQADQETQYF
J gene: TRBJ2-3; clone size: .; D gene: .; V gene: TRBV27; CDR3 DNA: TGTGCCAGCACGCTCCCAGGGTGCACAGATACGCAGTATTTT; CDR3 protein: CASTLPGCTDTQYF
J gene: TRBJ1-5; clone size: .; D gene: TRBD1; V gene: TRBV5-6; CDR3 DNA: TGTGCCAGCAGCCTGACAGGGGGCTATGGCAATCAGCCCCAGCATTTT; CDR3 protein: CASSLTGGYGNQPQHF
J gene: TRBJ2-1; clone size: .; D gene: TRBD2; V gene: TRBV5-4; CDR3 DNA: TGTGCCAGCAGCCTACCCCCCCGGGCGCGGGAGAAAAGCAATGAGCAGTTCTTC; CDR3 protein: CASSLPPRAREKSNEQFF
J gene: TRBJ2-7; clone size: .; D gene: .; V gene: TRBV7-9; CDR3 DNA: TGTGCCAGCAGCTTAGGGGTTGAAAGGGCCGGATACGAGCAGTACTTC; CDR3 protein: CASSLGVERAGYEQYF
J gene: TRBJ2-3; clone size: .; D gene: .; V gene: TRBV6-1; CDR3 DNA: TGTGCCAGCAGGACGACAGGCAGCACAGATACGCAGTATTTT; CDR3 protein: CASRTTGSTDTQYF
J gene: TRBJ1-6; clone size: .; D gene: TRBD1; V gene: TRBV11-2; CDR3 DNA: TGTGCCAGCAGCCTTACAGGGGTCTCCTATAATTCACCCCTCCACTTT; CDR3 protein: CASSLTGVSYNSPLHF
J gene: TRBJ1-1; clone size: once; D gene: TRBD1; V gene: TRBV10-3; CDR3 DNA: TGTGCCATCAGTGTAAAGGGGGCCGGAACTGAAGCTTTCTTT; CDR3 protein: CAISVKGAGTEAFF
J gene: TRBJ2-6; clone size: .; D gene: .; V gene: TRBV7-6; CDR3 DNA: TGTGCCAGCAGCTTTCTTCCACGAAGGGTTACTGGGGCCAACGTCCTGACTTTC; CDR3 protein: CASSFLPRRVTGANVLTF
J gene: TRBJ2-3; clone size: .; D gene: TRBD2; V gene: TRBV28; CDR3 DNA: TGTGCCAGCAGTTTGCGGGGGGCCAGCACAGATACGCAGTATTTT; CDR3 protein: CASSLRGASTDTQYF
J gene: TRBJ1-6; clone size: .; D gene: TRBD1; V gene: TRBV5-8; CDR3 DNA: TGTGCCAGCAGCTTGGCTTCGACAGGGTGGAATTCACCCCTCCACTTT; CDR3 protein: CASSLASTGWNSPLHF
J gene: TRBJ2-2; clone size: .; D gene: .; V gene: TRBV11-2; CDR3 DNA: TGTGCCAGCAGCGGGGGACTTACGAACACCGGGGAGCTGTTTTTT; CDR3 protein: CASSGGLTNTGELFF
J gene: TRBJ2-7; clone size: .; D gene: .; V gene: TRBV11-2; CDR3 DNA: TGTGCCAGCAGCTTAAGTCCTGGAACTATTTCGACCGCTGGGGAGCAGTACTTC; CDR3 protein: CASSLSPGTISTAGEQYF
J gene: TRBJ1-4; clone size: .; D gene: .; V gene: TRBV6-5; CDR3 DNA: TGTGCCAGCAGTTGGGGCCGCCTTAATGAAAAACTGTTTTTT; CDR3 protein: CASSWGRLNEKLFF
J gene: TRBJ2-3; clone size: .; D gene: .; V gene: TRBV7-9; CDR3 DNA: TGTGCCAGCACCACGACAGGACACACAGATACGCAGTATTTT; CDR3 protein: CASTTTGHTDTQYF
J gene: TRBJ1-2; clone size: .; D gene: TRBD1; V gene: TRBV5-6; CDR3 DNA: TGTGCCAGCAGCTTGTCCCGGGACAGAATTTATGGCTACACCTTC; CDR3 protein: CASSLSRDRIYGYTF
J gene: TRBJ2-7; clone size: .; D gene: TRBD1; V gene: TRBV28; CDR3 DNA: TGTGCCAGCAAACCGGGACAGGGGTTTTCCTACGAGCAGTACTTC; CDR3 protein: CASKPGQGFSYEQYF
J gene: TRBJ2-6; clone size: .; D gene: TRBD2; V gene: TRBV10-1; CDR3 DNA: TGCGCCAGCAAGAGACTAGCGGGGAATAGTTCTGGGGCCAACGTCCTGACTTTC; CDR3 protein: CASKRLAGNSSGANVLTF
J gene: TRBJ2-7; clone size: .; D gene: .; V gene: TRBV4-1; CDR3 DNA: TGCGCCAGCAGCCGAGACAGAGCCTACGAGCAGTACTTC; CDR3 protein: CASSRDRAYEQYF
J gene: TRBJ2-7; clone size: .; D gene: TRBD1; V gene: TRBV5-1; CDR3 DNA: TGCGCCAGCAGCTTGGCTTTAGGGACAGGGGACGAGCAGTACTTC; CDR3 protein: CASSLALGTGDEQYF
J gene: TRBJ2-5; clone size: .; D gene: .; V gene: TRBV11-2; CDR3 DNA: TGTGCCAGCAGCCTCAACTCCGTGACCCAGTACTTC; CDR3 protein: CASSLNSVTQYF
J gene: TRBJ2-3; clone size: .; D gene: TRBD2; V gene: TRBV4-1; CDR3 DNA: TGCGCCAGCACCGCAATGGACGGGCGGGGGAGGACAGATACGCAGTATTTT; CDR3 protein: CASTAMDGRGRTDTQYF
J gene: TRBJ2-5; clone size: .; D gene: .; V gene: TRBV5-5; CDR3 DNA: TGTGCCAGCAAGCTCGGACAAGAGACCCAGTACTTC; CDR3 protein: CASKLGQETQYF
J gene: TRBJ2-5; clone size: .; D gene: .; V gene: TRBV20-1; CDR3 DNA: TGCACCGCAAGGCGGGAGACCCAGTACTTC; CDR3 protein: CTARRETQYF
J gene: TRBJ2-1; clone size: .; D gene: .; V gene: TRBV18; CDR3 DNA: TGTGCCAGCTCAATTCACAATGAGCAGTTCTTC; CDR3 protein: CASSIHNEQFF
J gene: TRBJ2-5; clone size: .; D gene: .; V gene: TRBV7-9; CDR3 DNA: TGTGCCAGCAGCTTAACGTTTAGGCAGGCGGAGACCCAGTACTTC; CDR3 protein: CASSLTFRQAETQYF
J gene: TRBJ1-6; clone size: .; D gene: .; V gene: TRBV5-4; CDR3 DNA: TGTGCCAGCAGCTTGGGAGGGTGGGGGTATAATTCACCCCTCCACTTT; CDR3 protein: CASSLGGWGYNSPLHF
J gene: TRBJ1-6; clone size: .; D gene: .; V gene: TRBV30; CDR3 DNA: TGTGCCTGGAGCTTACAGGGACTTTTCAATTCACCCCTCCACTTT; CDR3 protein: CAWSLQGLFNSPLHF
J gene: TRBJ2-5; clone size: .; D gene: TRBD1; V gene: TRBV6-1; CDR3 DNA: TGTGCCAGCAGTGGCCGGGACAGGGAAGTGAAGTACCAAGAGACCCAGTACTTC; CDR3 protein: CASSGRDREVKYQETQYF
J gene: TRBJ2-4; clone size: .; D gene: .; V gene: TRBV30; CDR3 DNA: TGTGCCTGGAGTGTGGCTGGTCCCACCGGCAACATTCAGTACTTC; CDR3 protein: CAWSVAGPTGNIQYF
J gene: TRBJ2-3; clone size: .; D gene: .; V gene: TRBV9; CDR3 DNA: TGTGCCAGCAGCGTAGGACAGGACTACAGCACAGATACGCAGTATTTT; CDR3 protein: CASSVGQDYSTDTQYF
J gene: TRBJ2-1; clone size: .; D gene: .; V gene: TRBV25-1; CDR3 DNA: TGTGCCAGCAGTAAGCCCCCCTCCTACAATGAGCAGTTCTTC; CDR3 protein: CASSKPPSYNEQFF
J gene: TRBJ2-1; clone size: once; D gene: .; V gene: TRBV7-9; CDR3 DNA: TGTGCCAGCAGAGAGTCACCTTACAATGAGCAGTTCTTC; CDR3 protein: CASRESPYNEQFF
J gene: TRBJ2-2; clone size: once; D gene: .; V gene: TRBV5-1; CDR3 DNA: TGCGCCAGCAGCTTGTGGGGGACCGGGGAGCTGTTTTTT; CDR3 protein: CASSLWGTGELFF
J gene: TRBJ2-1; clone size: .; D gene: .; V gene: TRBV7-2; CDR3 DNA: TGTGCCAGCAGCTCTTACACAGACAATGAGCAGTTCTTC; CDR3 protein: CASSSYTDNEQFF
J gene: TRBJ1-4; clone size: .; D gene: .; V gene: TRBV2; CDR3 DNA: TGTGCCAGCAGTGAATCAGGGCTTAATGAAAAACTGTTTTTT; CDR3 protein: CASSESGLNEKLFF
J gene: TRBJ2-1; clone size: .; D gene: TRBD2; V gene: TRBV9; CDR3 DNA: TGTGCCAGCAGCGGCGGCGGACTAGCTGGGAATGAGCAGTTCTTC; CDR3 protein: CASSGGGLAGNEQFF